Sequencing of this T cell receptor beta chain was carried out in a study of blood T cell repertoires in COVID-19. Study information: In each case, the material was cDNA or gDNA derived from T cells, B-cell-depleted T cells, or PBMCs.

V lost 5 bases, J lost 5 bases, and 6 bases stayed unmatched. Germline V CDR1 and CDR2: SGHRS, YFSETQ. CDR3 length equals 15 residues. Per the original methods: Counts of nucleated cells, estimated from reference gene primer amplification, were obtained. TCRdb keeps only in-frame clones here, not all; method: immunoSEQ multiplex PCR. V and J calls and clone size are given by that table; D and trimming were obtained from the DNA. The repertoire has about 220,000 clones, 65% to 85% of them found once; the top ten carry roughly 2.4%. The clonotype was recovered from a woman aged 55-70 years with acute or convalescent COVID-19. This chain joins TRBV5-1 and TRBJ1-6, with 8 bases lining up with TRBD1. Source material: peripheral blood. This CDR3 is CASRGQGLNNSPLHF. CDR3 DNA sequence: TGCGCCAGCAGAGGACAGGGACTTAATAATTCACCCCTCCACTTT.